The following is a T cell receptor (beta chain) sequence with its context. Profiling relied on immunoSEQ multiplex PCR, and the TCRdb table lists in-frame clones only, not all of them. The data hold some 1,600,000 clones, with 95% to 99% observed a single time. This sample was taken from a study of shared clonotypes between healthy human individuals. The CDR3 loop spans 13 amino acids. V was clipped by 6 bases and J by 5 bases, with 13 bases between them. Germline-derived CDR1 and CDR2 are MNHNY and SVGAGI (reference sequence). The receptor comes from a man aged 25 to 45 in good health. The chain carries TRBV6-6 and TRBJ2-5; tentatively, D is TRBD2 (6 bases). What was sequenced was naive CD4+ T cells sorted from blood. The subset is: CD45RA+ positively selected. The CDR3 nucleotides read TGTGCCAGCAGGGGGAGCCTAGCGGAGACCCAGTACTTC. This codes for CASRGSLAETQYF.